The 20 T cell receptor beta chains in this list originate from one sample, sequenced in a study of monozygotic twins with inflammatory bowel disease. TCRdb re-called the 5' RACE reads, yielding one record per CDR3 amino acid sequence without DNA. This repertoire comprises about 330,000 distinct CDR3 sequences; its ten largest clones make up around 2%. The sample taken for sequencing was blood. These receptors originate from a human donor with ulcerative colitis or Crohn's disease, or a healthy co-twin of an affected twin (not recorded which).

The chain has TRBV28 and TRBJ2-5; TCRdb picks TRBD2, but there is no DNA to check that call. The CDR3 sequence is 14 residues long. CDR1 and CDR2 (germline): MDHEN, SYDVKM. Here the CDR3 reads CASSPSGDAGTQYF.

The CDR3 protein is CASSSIEDGARNEQFF. This chain joins TRBV11-2 and TRBJ2-1; TCRdb reports TRBD2, a call that lacks DNA to check it against. Germline loops: CDR1 SGHAT, CDR2 FQNNGV. The CDR3 length is 16 residues.

The chain has TRBV5-1 and TRBJ1-1; TCRdb indicates TRBD1, and absent DNA this call remains unverified. The CDR3 loop spans 14 amino acids. CDR1 and CDR2 (germline): SGHRS, YFSETQ. CDR3 protein: CASSLGGGHTEAFF.

The rearrangement joins TRBV5-1 to TRBJ2-3; TCRdb returns TRBD1, unconfirmable since there is no DNA. Germline assignment: CDR1 SGHRS and CDR2 YFSETQ. This CDR3 is built from 14 residues. The CDR3 reads CASSKPGGGDTQYF. Drawing the rest from reference TRBV5-1 and TRBJ2-3, the complete variable domain is KAGVTQTPRYLIKTRGQQVTLSCSPISGHRSVSWYQQTPGQGLQFLFEYFSETQRNKGNFPGRFSGRQFSNSRSEMNVSTLELGDSALYLCASSKPGGGDTQYFGPGTRLTVL.

The chain couples TRBV6-1 to TRBJ1-1; the TRBD1 assignment by TCRdb is unverifiable without DNA. Germline CDR1 reads MNHNS; CDR2 reads SASEGT. This CDR3 contains 14 residues. CDR3 sequence reads: CASSTRGMNTEAFF.

The chain links TRBV5-1 to TRBJ2-3; without DNA, the TCRdb call of TRBD1 cannot be checked. This CDR3 region has 13 residues. Germline V gene lookup returns CDR1 SGHRS and CDR2 YFSETQ. The CDR3 loop reads CASSSTGVNTQYF.

The chain is built from TRBV7-3 and TRBJ2-2; TCRdb designates TRBD1, a call that cannot be tested without DNA. In germline, CDR1 is SGHTA, CDR2 FQGTGA. The CDR3 extends over 15 amino acids. The CDR3 here is CASSRYRGSTGELFF.

The chain employs TRBV10-3 and TRBJ1-5. The CDR3 consists of 12 residues. Germline V gene data show CDR1 as ENHRY and CDR2 as SYGVKD. CDR3: CAISDRDQPQHF.

The chain carries TRBV6-5 and TRBJ2-5; TCRdb names TRBD2, which stays unverified in the absence of DNA. The CDR3 loop spans 13 amino acids. Germline V lookup: CDR1 MNHEY, CDR2 SVGAGI. The CDR3 loop reads CASRSGGEETQYF.

The chain employs TRBV19 and TRBJ1-2. Germline V gene data show CDR1 as LNHDA and CDR2 as SQIVND (reference sequence). The CDR3 has 14 residues. CDR3 protein: CASSIGTDYYGYTF.

This sequence joins TRBV12-3 or TRBV12-4 and TRBJ2-3; TCRdb proposes TRBD2, but this gene call is untestable without DNA. The CDR3 totals 19 residues. CDR3 sequence reads: CASSLALSGGAFAVDTQYF.

V and J are TRBV10-3 and TRBJ2-7; the D call of TRBD1 rests on TCRdb alone, since no DNA is present to check it. In germline, CDR1 is ENHRY, CDR2 SYGVKD. This CDR3 region has 14 residues. CDR3 sequence reads: CATQRDRVNYEQYF.

This sequence joins TRBV18 and TRBJ2-7; TCRdb's assignment of TRBD1 cannot be checked, as there is no DNA. There are 14 residues in the CDR3. The germline gives CDR1 KGHSH, CDR2 LQKENI. CDR3 protein: CASSLFDGAYEQYF.

This chain links TRBV3-1 with TRBJ2-3. The CDR3 extends over 15 amino acids. Per the germline V gene, CDR1 is LGHDT and CDR2 is YNNKEL (reference sequence). CDR3 region: CASSPAGTSTDTQYF.

The rearrangement links TRBV5-1 to TRBJ2-1; without DNA, the TCRdb call of TRBD1 cannot be checked. The CDR3 spans 14 residues. Germline CDR1 reads SGHRS; CDR2 reads YFSETQ. This CDR3 reads CASSVGDSYNEQFF.

The chain employs TRBV5-4 and TRBJ2-3. Germline V gives CDR1 SGHNT, CDR2 YYREEE (reference sequence). The CDR3 has 13 amino acids. CDR3 amino acids: CASSLKDTDTQYF.

This sequence joins TRBV5-1 and TRBJ1-3; the D call of TRBD1 rests on TCRdb alone, since no DNA is present to check it. CDR3 length equals 14 residues. CDR1 SGHRS and CDR2 YFSETQ come from the germline V gene. CDR3 amino acids: CASSLTGDGNTIYF.

The chain couples TRBV5-1 to TRBJ2-3; TCRdb lists TRBD1, though no DNA is available to test this call. Germline V gives CDR1 SGHRS, CDR2 YFSETQ. CDR3 length: 17 amino acids. The chain's CDR3 is CASSRPPGTGDTDTQYF.

V is TRBV5-4 and J is TRBJ2-7; TCRdb calls TRBD1, which cannot be checked without DNA. Germline CDR1 reads SGHNT; CDR2 reads YYREEE (reference sequence). The CDR3 sequence is 15 residues long. The CDR3 spells CASSLSDRGTYEQYF.

The genes are TRBV30 and TRBJ1-5; TCRdb proposes TRBD1, but this gene call is untestable without DNA. Germline V lookup: CDR1 GTSNPN, CDR2 SVGIG (reference sequence). The CDR3 consists of 12 residues. The CDR3 loop is CAGSRGNQPQHF.